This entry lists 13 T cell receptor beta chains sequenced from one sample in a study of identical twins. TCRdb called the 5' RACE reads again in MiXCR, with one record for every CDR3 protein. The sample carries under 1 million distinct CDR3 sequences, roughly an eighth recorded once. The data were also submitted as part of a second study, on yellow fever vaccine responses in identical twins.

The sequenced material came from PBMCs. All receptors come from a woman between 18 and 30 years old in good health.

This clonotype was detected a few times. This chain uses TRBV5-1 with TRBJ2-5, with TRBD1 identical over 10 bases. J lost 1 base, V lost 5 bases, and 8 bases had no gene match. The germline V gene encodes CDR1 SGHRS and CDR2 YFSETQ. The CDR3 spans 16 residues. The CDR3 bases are TGCGCCAGCAGGTACAGGACAGGGGGAGCCCAAGAGACCCAGTACTTC. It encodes CASRYRTGGAQETQYF.

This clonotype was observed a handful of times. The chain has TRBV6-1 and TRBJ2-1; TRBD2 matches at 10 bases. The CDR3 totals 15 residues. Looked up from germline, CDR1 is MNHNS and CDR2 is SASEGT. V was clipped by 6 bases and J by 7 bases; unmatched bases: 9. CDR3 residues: CASSRGAGGRNEQFF. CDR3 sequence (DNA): TGTGCCAGCAGCCGGGGAGCGGGAGGGCGTAATGAGCAGTTCTTC.

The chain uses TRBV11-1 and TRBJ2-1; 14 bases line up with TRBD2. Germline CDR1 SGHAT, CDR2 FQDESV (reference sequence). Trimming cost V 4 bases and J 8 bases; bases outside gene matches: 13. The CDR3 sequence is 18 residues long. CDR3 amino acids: CASSSQRLAGGLWDEQFF. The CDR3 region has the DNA TGTGCCAGCAGCTCTCAACGACTAGCGGGGGGGTTATGGGATGAGCAGTTCTTC. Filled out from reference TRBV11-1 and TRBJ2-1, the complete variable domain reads EAEVAQSPRYKITEKSQAVAFWCDPISGHATLYWYRQILGQGPELLVQFQDESVVDDSQLPKDRFSAERLKGVDSTLKIQPAELGDSAMYLCASSSQRLAGGLWDEQFFGPGTRLTVL.

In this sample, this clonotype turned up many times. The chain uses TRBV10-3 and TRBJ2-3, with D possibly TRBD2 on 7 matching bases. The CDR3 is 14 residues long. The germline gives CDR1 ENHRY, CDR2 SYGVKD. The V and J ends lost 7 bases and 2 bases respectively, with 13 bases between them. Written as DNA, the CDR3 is TGTGCCATCAATGGGGGGGGGCCCACAGATACGCAGTATTTT. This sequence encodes CAINGGGPTDTQYF.

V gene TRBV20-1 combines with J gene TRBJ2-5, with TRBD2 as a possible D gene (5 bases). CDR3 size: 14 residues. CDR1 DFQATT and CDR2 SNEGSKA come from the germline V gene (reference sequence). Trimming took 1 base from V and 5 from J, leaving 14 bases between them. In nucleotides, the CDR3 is TGCAGTGCTAGAGCACCGAGAGGGTGGGAGACCCAGTACTTC. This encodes CSARAPRGWETQYF.

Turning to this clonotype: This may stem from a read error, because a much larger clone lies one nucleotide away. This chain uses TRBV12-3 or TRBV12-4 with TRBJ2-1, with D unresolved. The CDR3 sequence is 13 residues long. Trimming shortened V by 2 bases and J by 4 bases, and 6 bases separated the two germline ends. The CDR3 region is CASSLKDYNEQFF. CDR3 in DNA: TGTGCCAGCAGTTTAAAGGATTACAATGAGCAGTTCTTC.

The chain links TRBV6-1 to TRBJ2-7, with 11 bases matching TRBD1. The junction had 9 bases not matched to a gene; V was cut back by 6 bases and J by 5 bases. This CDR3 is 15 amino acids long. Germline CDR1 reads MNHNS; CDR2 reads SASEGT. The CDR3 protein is CASRILGQGADEQYF. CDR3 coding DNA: TGTGCCAGCAGGATTCTTGGACAGGGGGCTGACGAGCAGTACTTC.

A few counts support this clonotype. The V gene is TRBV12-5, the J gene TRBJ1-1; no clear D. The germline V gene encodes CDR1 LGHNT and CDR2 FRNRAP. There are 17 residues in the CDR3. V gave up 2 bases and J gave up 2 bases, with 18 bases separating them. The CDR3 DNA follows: TGTGCTAGTGGTTTGCTCCGCTTCGACCGGGGAAACACTGAAGCTTTCTTT. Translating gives CASGLLRFDRGNTEAFF.

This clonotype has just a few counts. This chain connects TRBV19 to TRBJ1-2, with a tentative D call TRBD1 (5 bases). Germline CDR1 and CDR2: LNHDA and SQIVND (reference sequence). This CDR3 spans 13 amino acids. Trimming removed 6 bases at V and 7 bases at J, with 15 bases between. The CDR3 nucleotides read TGTGCCAGTAGCCCATCAGGGTTTCGTGGCTACACCTTC. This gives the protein CASSPSGFRGYTF.

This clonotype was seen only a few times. CDR3 region: CASSLSMPPLAKNIQYF. CDR3 nucleotides: TGTGCCAGCAGTTTATCGATGCCGCCGTTAGCCAAAAACATTCAGTACTTC. The chain is built from TRBV27 and TRBJ2-4; D gene uncertain. Deletions cut 0 bases from V and 0 bases from J, with 12 bases between. The CDR3 runs to 17 residues. Germline V gene sequence: CDR1 MNHEY, CDR2 SMNVEV (reference sequence).

CDR3 in DNA: TGTGCCAGCAGCCCGGGACTAGCGGGGGGGCGACCCGCAGATACGCAGTATTTT. Amino acids: CASSPGLAGGRPADTQYF. The gene calls are TRBV11-2 and TRBJ2-3, with TRBD2 identical over 16 bases. CDR1 is SGHAT and CDR2 is FQNNGV in the germline V gene. Trimming cost V 5 bases and J 4 bases; bases outside gene matches: 9. The CDR3 length is 18 residues.

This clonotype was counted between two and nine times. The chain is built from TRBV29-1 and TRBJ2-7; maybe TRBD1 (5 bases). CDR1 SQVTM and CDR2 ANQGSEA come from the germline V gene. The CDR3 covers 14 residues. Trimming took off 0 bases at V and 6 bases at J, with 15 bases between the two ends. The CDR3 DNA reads TGCAGCGTTGAAGATCAGGCAGGGAACAGCGAGCAGTACTTC. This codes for CSVEDQAGNSEQYF.

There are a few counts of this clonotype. The DNA for the CDR3 is TGTGCCAGCACCGAGGACAGCCGGAGAGCTTTCTTT. Its protein product is CASTEDSRRAFF. The chain links TRBV12-3 or TRBV12-4 to TRBJ1-1; possible D gene TRBD1, 6 bases. The CDR3 runs to 12 residues. Trimming shortened V by 7 bases and J by 10 bases, and 16 bases separated the two germline ends.